This paragraph reports one T cell receptor (beta chain). The time point denotes: persistent/refractory GD, antithyroid drugs over 5 years with positive TRAb. Researchers made the TCR library from RNA that was extracted from PBMCs. It was by American Thyroid Association guidelines that Graves' disease was diagnosed. The sample belongs to a study of regulatory T cells in long-lasting Graves disease. The CDR3 is 14 residues long. Researchers made TCR beta libraries by using iRepertoire HTBI primers and running Arm-PCR on CDR3 regions. TCRdb ran MiXCR on the multiplex PCR reads and lists one entry per CDR3 protein. The table records about 470,000 distinct CDR3 sequences, roughly 20% of them present only once.

This chain connects TRBV3-2 to TRBJ1-5. TRBV3-2 is classified as a pseudogene. This TCR was sampled from a female donor with Graves disease. The sequencing used peripheral blood mononuclear cells (PBMCs), collected when the disease was refractory, from a patient treated with antithyroid drugs. This CDR3 reads CASSQVWTWEAQHF. CDR3 bases: TGTGCCAGCAGCCAAGTATGGACCTGGGAGGCCCAGCATTTT.